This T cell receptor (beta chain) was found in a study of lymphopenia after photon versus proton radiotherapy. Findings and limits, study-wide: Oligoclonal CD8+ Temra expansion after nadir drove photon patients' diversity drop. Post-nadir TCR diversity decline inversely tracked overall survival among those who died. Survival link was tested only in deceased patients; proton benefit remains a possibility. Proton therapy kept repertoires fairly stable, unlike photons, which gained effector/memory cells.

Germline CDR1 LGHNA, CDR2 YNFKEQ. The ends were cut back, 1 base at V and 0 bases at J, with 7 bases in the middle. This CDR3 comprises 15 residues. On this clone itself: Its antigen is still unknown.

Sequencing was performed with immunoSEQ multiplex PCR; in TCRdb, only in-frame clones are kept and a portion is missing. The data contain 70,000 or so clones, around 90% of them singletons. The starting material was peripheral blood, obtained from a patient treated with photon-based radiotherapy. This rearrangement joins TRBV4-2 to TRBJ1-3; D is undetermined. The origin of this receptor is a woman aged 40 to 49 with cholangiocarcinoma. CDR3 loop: CASSQGRDSGNTIYF. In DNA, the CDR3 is TGTGCCAGCAGCCAAGGACGGGACTCTGGAAACACCATATATTTT.